The T cell receptor beta chain under discussion was sequenced for a study of blood T cell repertoires in COVID-19. Study background: Acute-phase and convalescent COVID-19 samples originated in the United States, Italy and Spain. PBMCs, B-cell-depleted T cells, or T cells provided the cDNA or gDNA that made up the material.

The assay was immunoSEQ multiplex PCR, and TCRdb's table has in-frame clones only and misses some. The profile covers fewer than 350,000 clones, with roughly 91% appearing a single time and about 2.5% taken by the ten largest. This CDR3 is built from 15 residues. The V gene's germline CDR1 is MNHEY and CDR2 SVGAGI. V lost 7 bases to trimming and J lost 6 bases, with 18 bases between them. This sequence joins TRBV6-5 and TRBJ2-2; D is possibly TRBD2 (6 bases). The sample comprised PBMCs or T cells enriched from blood (not recorded which). The clonotype originates from a woman aged 40 to 50 with acute COVID-19. The CDR3 spells CASTRTSLPAGELFF. The DNA of the CDR3 is TGTGCCAGCACCCGAACTAGCCTCCCGGCCGGGGAGCTGTTTTTT.